The TCR beta chain under discussion was sequenced for a study of post-analysis software for immune sequencing data. Study-wide findings and caveats: Controls' normalized Chao1 diversity significantly exceeded that of multiple sclerosis patients. Under the F measure, samples that were prepared in one batch clustered strongly together. Several TRBV segments (TRBV5-6, TRBV5-1 and TRBV20-1 among them) occurred more frequently in patients than in controls.

On this clonotype itself: Its specificity is not known.

Libraries were made from TCR beta cDNA, and they carried unique molecular identifiers. One entry per CDR3 protein results from TCRdb running MiXCR on the PCR reads. The sample lists 380,000 or so distinct CDR3 sequences; approximately 38% were seen once. Germline CDR1 is SGHAT and CDR2 is FQNNGV. This CDR3 is 12 amino acids long. V was trimmed by 6 bases and J by 3 bases, leaving 8 bases between them. Sequencing input: blood. The source of this sequence is a girl aged 10-17 years with multiple sclerosis. The J gene is TRBJ1-2, the V gene TRBV11-2; D may be TRBD1 (5 bases). The CDR3 DNA sequence: TGTGCCAGCAGTCGACAGTACTATGGCTACACCTTC. Its translation: CASSRQYYGYTF.